Listed here are 29 T cell receptor beta chains from one sample, sequenced in a study of blood T cell repertoires in COVID-19. The table came from immunoSEQ multiplex PCR; TCRdb's copy has only in-frame clones and leaves some out. The sample contains 200,000 to 300,000 clones, 83% of which appear only once. Sequenced: peripheral blood. These TCRs come from a human donor in a cohort sampled during active COVID-19.

DNA for the CDR3: TGTGCTAGTGGCCAATCTACCGGGACAGGGACATACGAGCAGTACTTC. It yields the protein CASGQSTGTGTYEQYF. The J gene is TRBJ2-7, the V gene TRBV12-5; TRBD1 matches 9 bases. The CDR3 spans 16 residues. In germline, CDR1 is LGHNT, CDR2 FRNRAP. Trimming at V came to 6 bases and at J to 4 bases, leaving 13 bases not matched to a gene.

This sequence joins TRBV5-1 and TRBJ2-1, with D possibly TRBD1 on 6 matching bases. This CDR3 contains 17 residues. The germline V and J ends were trimmed by 0 bases and 7 bases, with 20 bases remaining between them. In germline, CDR1 is SGHRS, CDR2 YFSETQ. CDR3 region: CASSLDSGVRGWNEQFF. CDR3 nucleotides: TGCGCCAGCAGCTTGGATAGTGGAGTCAGGGGATGGAATGAGCAGTTCTTC.

This chain joins TRBV5-6 and TRBJ2-5, with D perhaps TRBD1 (5 bases). Germline V gene lookup returns CDR1 SGHDT and CDR2 YYEEEE. Trimming cost V 4 bases and J 2 bases, with 9 bases left between them. This CDR3 contains 13 residues. CDR3 coding DNA: TGTGCCAGCAGCGCCCAGGGACAAGAGACCCAGTACTTC. It is translated as CASSAQGQETQYF.

The chain has TRBV15 and TRBJ1-4; possible D gene TRBD1, 5 bases. V lost 1 base, J lost 8 bases, and 14 bases lay in between. Germline CDR1 and CDR2: LNHNV and YYDKDF (reference sequence). The CDR3 loop spans 15 amino acids. The CDR3, as DNA: TGTGCCACCAGCAGAGGCGGGGGTTTAGGAGAAAAACTGTTTTTT. Translated, it gives CATSRGGGLGEKLFF.

The chain links TRBV5-1 to TRBJ2-1, with 9 bases aligning to TRBD2. The CDR3 spans 15 residues. CDR1 and CDR2 (germline): SGHRS, YFSETQ. Trimming at V came to 0 bases and at J to 4 bases, leaving 2 bases not matched to a gene. CDR3 residues: CASSLVAGGYNEQFF. The CDR3 DNA sequence: TGCGCCAGCAGCTTGGTCGCGGGAGGGTACAATGAGCAGTTCTTC.

The gene calls are TRBV11-1 and TRBJ2-1; 8 bases map to TRBD1. There are 14 residues in the CDR3. J was trimmed by 7 bases and V by 5 bases; bases with no gene match: 7. Germline V CDR1 and CDR2: SGHAT, FQDESV (reference sequence). In DNA, the CDR3 is TGTGCCAGCAGCACCGGGACAGGACGTAATGAGCAGTTCTTC. It specifies CASSTGTGRNEQFF.

V and J are TRBV4-1 and TRBJ2-5; 8 bases agree with TRBD2. There are 15 residues in the CDR3. The germline V gene encodes CDR1 MGHRA and CDR2 YSYEKL. V lost 0 bases, J lost 5 bases, and 5 bases stayed unmatched. This chain's CDR3 is CASSQDSGILETQYF. CDR3 DNA: TGCGCCAGCAGCCAAGATAGCGGGATTTTGGAGACCCAGTACTTC.

V and J are TRBV6-6 and TRBJ1-1; 8 nucleotides match TRBD1. The V segment lost 2 bases and the J segment 11 bases; nucleotides outside the gene matches: 7. There are 13 residues in the CDR3. Germline values: CDR1 MNHNY, CDR2 SVGAGI (reference sequence). The CDR3: CASSYGTGPGAFF. The CDR3 DNA reads TGTGCCAGCAGTTACGGGACAGGCCCAGGGGCTTTCTTT.

This chain connects TRBV5-1 to TRBJ2-1; D remains ambiguous. V was clipped by 0 bases and J by 5 bases, with 9 bases between them. The V gene's germline CDR1 is SGHRS and CDR2 YFSETQ. The CDR3 loop spans 14 amino acids. The CDR3 is CASSLDNFDNEQFF. Written as DNA, the CDR3 is TGCGCCAGCAGCTTGGATAATTTCGACAATGAGCAGTTCTTC.

This chain uses TRBV2 with TRBJ2-3; 9 bases agree with TRBD2. CDR1 and CDR2 from the germline V gene are SNHLY and FYNNEI. CDR3 length: 15 residues. Trimming at V came to 5 bases and at J to 6 bases, leaving 9 bases not matched to a gene. The CDR3: CASSQTSGGVDTQYF. CDR3 bases: TGTGCCAGCAGTCAGACTAGCGGAGGGGTGGATACGCAGTATTTT.

The J gene is TRBJ2-1, the V gene TRBV11-3, with 14 bases matching TRBD2. Germline trimming cut 5 bases from V and 9 bases from J; bases unmatched to any gene: 6. CDR1 SGHNT and CDR2 YENEEA come from the germline V gene. This CDR3 spans 15 amino acids. For the CDR3, the DNA is TGTGCCAGCAGCGTGACTAGCGGGGGGGCTGGTGAGCAGTTCTTC. Translated: CASSVTSGGAGEQFF.

The chain links TRBV5-1 to TRBJ2-4; D perhaps matches TRBD2 (5 bases). V was clipped by 3 bases and J by 7 bases, with 17 bases between them. The V gene's germline CDR1 is SGHRS and CDR2 YFSETQ. The CDR3 contains 15 residues. The CDR3 is CASSSAGVMGNIQYF. The CDR3 DNA reads TGCGCCAGCAGCTCTGCCGGGGTAATGGGGAACATTCAGTACTTC.

The V gene is TRBV7-2, the J gene TRBJ1-2; TRBD1 agrees at 10 bases. This CDR3 is built from 15 residues. Trimming at V came to 1 base and at J to 5 bases, leaving 4 bases not matched to a gene. Germline V gene sequence: CDR1 SGHTA, CDR2 FQGNSA. The CDR3 loop is CASSLDRTGGYGYTF. For the CDR3, the DNA is TGTGCCAGCAGCTTAGACCGGACAGGGGGTTATGGCTACACCTTC.

The chain uses TRBV10-2 and TRBJ1-1, with 7 bases fitting TRBD1. CDR3 size: 17 residues. Per germline, CDR1 WSHSY and CDR2 SAAADI. With V trimmed by 3 bases and J by 0 bases, 10 bases remained unmatched. The CDR3 nucleotides are TGCGCCAGCAGTGACTCCTTCCCGGGACAGCTGAACACTGAAGCTTTCTTT. Translating it yields CASSDSFPGQLNTEAFF.

The chain combines TRBV20-1 with TRBJ1-2, with D hard to call. The CDR3 runs to 10 residues. CDR1 is DFQATT, CDR2 SNEGSKA, per germline (reference sequence). The V gene lost 4 bases and the J gene lost 4 bases, with 4 bases spanning the gap. The DNA of the CDR3 is TGCAGTGCTACCAGCTATGGCTACACCTTC. This sequence encodes CSATSYGYTF.

This clone was picked up one time. The gene calls are TRBV27 and TRBJ1-6, with 7 bases lining up with TRBD1. Germline lookup yields CDR1 MNHEY and CDR2 SMNVEV (reference sequence). The CDR3 loop spans 16 amino acids. With 5 bases clipped from V and 6 bases from J, the junction kept 10 bases outside the gene matches. The CDR3 loop reads CASSLDRARLNSPLHF. Written as DNA, the CDR3 is TGTGCCAGCAGTCTTGACAGGGCCCGACTTAATTCACCCCTCCACTTT.

The table lists this clone with a few counts. The chain recombines TRBV9 with TRBJ1-6; D remains ambiguous. This CDR3 region has 13 residues. Per germline, CDR1 SGDLS and CDR2 YYNGEE. V lost 3 bases to trimming and J lost 9 bases, with 10 bases between them. The DNA of the CDR3 is TGTGCCAGCAGCGGCCCCCCGGGTTCACCCCTCCACTTT. Its protein product is CASSGPPGSPLHF.

The count of this clone is one. The V gene is TRBV25-1, the J gene TRBJ1-2, with D possibly being TRBD1 (6 bases). The CDR3 length is 16 residues. Trimming cost V 6 bases and J 4 bases, with 21 bases left between them. In germline, CDR1 is MGHDK, CDR2 SYGVNS. CDR3 nucleotides: TGTGCCAGCAGCAGCTACAGGGAAAGGGATATCTATGGCTACACCTTC. Its protein product is CASSSYRERDIYGYTF.

This clone showed up many times. The V gene is TRBV11-3, the J gene TRBJ2-7, with 7 bases fitting TRBD2. The V gene's germline CDR1 is SGHNT and CDR2 YENEEA. The CDR3 totals 15 residues. After removal of 1 base from V and 2 bases from J, the junction contained 5 bases not matched to a gene. Here the CDR3 reads CASSLGEGRTYEQYF. CDR3 nucleotide sequence: TGTGCCAGCAGCTTAGGGGAGGGCCGTACCTACGAGCAGTACTTC.

This clone has more than one count but fewer than ten. This sequence joins TRBV5-4 and TRBJ1-3, with 7 positions matching TRBD1. Germline CDR1 reads SGHNT; CDR2 reads YYREEE (reference sequence). The CDR3 spans 13 residues. Trimming at V came to 9 bases and at J to 3 bases, leaving 6 bases not matched to a gene. In DNA, the CDR3 is TGTGCCACAAAGACAGGGTATGGAAACACCATATATTTT. Translated: CATKTGYGNTIYF.

The V gene is TRBV5-6, the J gene TRBJ1-5; perhaps TRBD1 as D (6 bases). The CDR3 runs 14 residues. Looked up from germline, CDR1 is SGHDT and CDR2 is YYEEEE. V lost 4 bases and J lost 5, with 13 bases in between. CDR3 region: CASSAMTGHQPQHF. The CDR3 DNA follows: TGTGCCAGCAGCGCTATGACAGGACATCAGCCCCAGCATTTT.

This chain joins TRBV5-1 and TRBJ2-5; a possible D gene is TRBD1 (6 bases). The germline gives CDR1 SGHRS, CDR2 YFSETQ. The CDR3 extends over 15 amino acids. V was cut by 0 bases and J by 2 bases, with 11 bases left in between. This CDR3 is CASSLDRAFQETQYF. As DNA, the CDR3 is TGCGCCAGCAGCTTGGACAGGGCCTTTCAAGAGACCCAGTACTTC.

In its sample, this clone was seen a few times. V usage is TRBV7-2 and J usage is TRBJ2-7; D possibly corresponds to TRBD1 (5 bases). The CDR3 is 15 amino acids. Trimming pared 0 bases from V and 4 bases from J, leaving 13 bases between. Germline V gene lookup returns CDR1 SGHTA and CDR2 FQGNSA. CDR3 sequence (DNA): TGTGCCAGCAGCTTAGCGGGTCAGGGTCAGTACGAGCAGTACTTC. It translates to CASSLAGQGQYEQYF.

This chain joins TRBV28 and TRBJ2-7; 8 bases map to TRBD2. V lost 8 bases, J lost 5 bases, and 11 bases stayed unmatched. The CDR3 contains 14 residues. Germline assignment: CDR1 MDHEN and CDR2 SYDVKM. The CDR3 sequence: CASAAAAGGNEQYF. The CDR3 nucleotides are TGTGCCAGCGCTGCCGCGGCGGGAGGTAACGAGCAGTACTTC.

The chain recombines TRBV5-4 with TRBJ1-4, with D tentatively TRBD1 (6 bases). CDR1 SGHNT and CDR2 YYREEE come from the germline V gene (reference sequence). CDR3 length equals 16 residues. V was trimmed by 1 base and J by 4 bases, leaving 14 bases between them. DNA for the CDR3: TGTGCCAGCAGCTTGCAGGGGCCCCCGAGTAATGAAAAACTGTTTTTT. Translated: CASSLQGPPSNEKLFF.

The V call is TRBV2, the J call TRBJ2-2; 7 nucleotides match TRBD1. Germline-derived CDR1 and CDR2 are SNHLY and FYNNEI. The length of the CDR3 is 15 residues. V lost 6 bases and J lost 5; bases outside the gene matches: 9. The CDR3 nucleotides read TGTGCCAGCAGAGTTACAGGGGTTAGGACCGGGGAGCTGTTTTTT. Its protein is CASRVTGVRTGELFF.

The rearrangement uses TRBV6-5 and TRBJ1-4, with 9 positions matching TRBD1. This CDR3 spans 16 amino acids. CDR1 and CDR2 (germline): MNHEY, SVGAGI. J was trimmed by 7 bases and V by 0 bases; bases with no gene match: 6. The CDR3 loop is CASSYSPGQGGEKLFF. The CDR3 DNA reads as TGTGCCAGCAGTTACTCACCGGGACAGGGTGGTGAAAAACTGTTTTTT.

V and J are TRBV24-1 and TRBJ2-1; unclear D gene. CDR3 size: 12 residues. The germline V gene encodes CDR1 KGHDR and CDR2 SFDVKD. The ends were cut back, 5 bases at V and 9 bases at J, with 10 bases in the middle. The CDR3 sequence is CATSVAGGEQFF. The DNA of the CDR3 is TGTGCCACCAGTGTGGCCGGCGGTGAGCAGTTCTTC.

This clone was counted a single time. This chain connects TRBV29-1 to TRBJ2-7; 7 positions agree with TRBD2. Germline assignment: CDR1 SQVTM and CDR2 ANQGSEA. The CDR3 loop spans 14 amino acids. Trimming at V came to 2 bases and at J to 4 bases, leaving 8 bases not matched to a gene. The CDR3 reads CSVERAGLGYEQYF. CDR3 in DNA: TGCAGCGTTGAACGAGCGGGGTTGGGATACGAGCAGTACTTC.